One and the same sample provided the 9 T cell receptor beta chains below, sequenced in a study of blood T cell repertoires in COVID-19. The method was immunoSEQ multiplex PCR; TCRdb's version includes in-frame clones alone and lacks a portion of them. The profile shows 400,000 to 500,000 clones, approximately 90% of them singletons. Sequenced input: PBMCs or T cells enriched from blood (not recorded which). The source is a woman aged 18-29 years who had been exposed to COVID-19.

The rearrangement uses TRBV5-4 and TRBJ2-5, with 7 bases lining up with TRBD2. This CDR3 contains 16 residues. J lost 2 bases, V lost 0 bases, and 7 bases had no gene match. The germline CDR1 and CDR2 sequences are SGHNT and YYREEE (reference sequence). CDR3 coding DNA: TGTGCCAGCAGCTTGGCCAGAGCGGGGCCTCAAGAGACCCAGTACTTC. Residues: CASSLARAGPQETQYF.

This rearrangement joins TRBV20-1 to TRBJ1-2, with a possible D match to TRBD1 (5 bases). V lost 4 bases, J lost 7 bases, and 10 bases lay in between. There are 11 residues in the CDR3. CDR1 DFQATT and CDR2 SNEGSKA come from the germline V gene (reference sequence). The CDR3 DNA follows: TGCAGTGCTACCCCAGGGTCTGGCTACACCTTC. Translating it yields CSATPGSGYTF.

The chain couples TRBV11-1 to TRBJ2-1; D unresolved. The CDR3 spans 14 residues. From germline, CDR1 is SGHAT and CDR2 FQDESV (reference sequence). Deletions cut 6 bases from V and 6 bases from J, with 15 bases between. The CDR3 region has the DNA TGTGCCAGCAGACTGAGGCCCTTATTCAATGAGCAGTTCTTC. This translates into CASRLRPLFNEQFF.

This chain joins TRBV4-2 and TRBJ2-7; 7 bases match TRBD2. CDR1 is LGHNA, CDR2 YNFKEQ, per germline. The CDR3 has 12 residues. Unmatched junction bases numbered 1, after V lost 3 bases and J lost 5 bases. The chain's CDR3 is CASSQGGDEQYF. Here the CDR3 DNA reads TGTGCCAGCAGCCAGGGGGGGGACGAGCAGTACTTC.

The rearrangement joins TRBV9 to TRBJ2-3, with TRBD2 matching over 13 bases. The CDR3 length is 16 residues. With 4 bases clipped from V and 9 bases from J, the junction kept 11 bases outside the gene matches. Germline V gene sequence: CDR1 SGDLS, CDR2 YYNGEE. The CDR3: CASSPDPGLAGRTQYF. CDR3 nucleotides: TGTGCCAGCAGCCCAGACCCGGGACTAGCGGGGCGGACGCAGTATTTT.

V is TRBV6-1 and J is TRBJ2-7; 10 nucleotides align to TRBD2. This CDR3 is built from 16 residues. The V and J ends lost 4 bases and 2 bases, in that order; junction bases with no gene match: 8. CDR1 is MNHNS and CDR2 is SASEGT in the germline V gene. This chain's CDR3 is CASSGIAGGRPYEQYF. DNA of the CDR3: TGTGCCAGCAGTGGGATAGCGGGAGGCCGTCCCTACGAGCAGTACTTC.

The gene calls are TRBV29-1 and TRBJ1-2, with 7 nucleotides matching TRBD1. V lost 7 bases, J lost 5 bases, and 13 bases stayed unmatched. Germline loops: CDR1 SQVTM, CDR2 ANQGSEA. This CDR3 is 14 amino acids long. The CDR3 region is CSAGRPGTDYGYTF. As DNA, the CDR3 is TGCAGCGCTGGTCGACCCGGGACAGATTATGGCTACACCTTC.

This chain uses TRBV7-6 with TRBJ2-1; 12 nucleotides align to TRBD2. CDR1 SGHVS and CDR2 FNYEAQ come from the germline V gene. The J segment lost 6 bases and the V segment lost 1 base, leaving 7 bases of the junction unmatched. The CDR3 loop spans 17 amino acids. CDR3 DNA sequence: TGTGCCAGCAGCTTAGTGGGAGGACTAGCGGGAACCAATGAGCAGTTCTTC. This codes for CASSLVGGLAGTNEQFF.

This sequence joins TRBV5-5 and TRBJ1-2; TRBD1 matches 10 bases. Germline V gene lookup returns CDR1 SGHKS and CDR2 YYEKEE (reference sequence). This CDR3 is built from 15 residues. V lost 4 bases, J lost 4 bases, and 7 bases stayed unmatched. The CDR3 DNA sequence: TGTGCCAGCAGCGCAGACAGGGGGCGTAGCTATGGCTACACCTTC. Amino acid sequence: CASSADRGRSYGYTF.